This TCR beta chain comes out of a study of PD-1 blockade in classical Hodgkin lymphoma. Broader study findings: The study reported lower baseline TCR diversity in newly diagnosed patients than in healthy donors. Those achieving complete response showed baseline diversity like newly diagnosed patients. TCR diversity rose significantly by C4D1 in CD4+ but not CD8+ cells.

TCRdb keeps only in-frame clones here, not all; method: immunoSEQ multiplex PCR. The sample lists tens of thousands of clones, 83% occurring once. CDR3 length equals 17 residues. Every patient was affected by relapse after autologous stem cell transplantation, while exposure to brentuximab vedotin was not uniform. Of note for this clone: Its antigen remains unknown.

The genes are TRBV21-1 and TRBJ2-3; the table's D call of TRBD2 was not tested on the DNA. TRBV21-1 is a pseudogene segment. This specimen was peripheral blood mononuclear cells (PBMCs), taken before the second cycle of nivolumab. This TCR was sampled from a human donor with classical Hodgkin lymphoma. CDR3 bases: TGTGCCAGCAGCAGACCACCGACTAGTGATGAAGAAGATACGCAGTATTTT. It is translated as CASSRPPTSDEEDTQYF.